Below, one T cell receptor beta chain is given with its context. This CDR3 spans 15 amino acids. With 4 bases clipped from V and 2 bases from J, the junction kept 4 bases outside the gene matches. Germline V gene sequence: CDR1 SGHKS, CDR2 YYEKEE (reference sequence). The entry originates in a study of blood T cell repertoires in COVID-19. As originally analysed: Reference gene primer amplification in the assay estimated nucleated cell counts. Sequencing used immunoSEQ multiplex PCR; TCRdb keeps in-frame clones, though not all of them. V and J calls and clone size are given by that table; D and trimming were obtained from the DNA. The sample records 90,000 to 120,000 clones, 84% being singletons.

The clonotype was recovered from a human donor in a cohort sampled during active COVID-19. The V call is TRBV5-5, the J call TRBJ1-4; 8 bases fit TRBD1. Specimen: peripheral blood. As DNA, the CDR3 is TGTGCCAGCAGCCCCAGGACAGGGACTAATGAAAAACTGTTTTTT. Its translation: CASSPRTGTNEKLFF.